Each of the 15 T cell receptor beta chains below was sequenced from the same sample in a study of OX40 agonist ivuxolimab in advanced cancers. Profiled with immunoSEQ multiplex PCR; TCRdb holds only in-frame clones, not every one. The table includes 100,000 or so clones, just over 90% detected once. This material consisted of CD4+ or CD8+ T cells sorted from blood, taken in a trial of the OX40 agonist ivuxolimab. These receptors all come from an adult with an advanced solid tumor such as melanoma, head and neck, liver or kidney cancer.

V is TRBV21-1 and J is TRBJ2-3; TRBD2 is the table's D call, not checked against the DNA. TRBV21-1 is reported as a pseudogene. The CDR3 is 18 amino acids. The CDR3 DNA sequence: TGTGCCAGCAGCATAAGAGCTACCGGGAGCCAAAGCGGAGATACGCAGTATTTT. It codes for CASSIRATGSQSGDTQYF.

J is TRBJ2-2 and V is TRBV28; D is tentatively TRBD1 or TRBD2 (6 bases each). The CDR3 is made up of 14 amino acids. Germline-derived CDR1 and CDR2 are MDHEN and SYDVKM. The V end lost 11 bases, the J end lost 5 bases, and 18 bases lay between the germline ends. The CDR3 region has the DNA TGTGCCGGGGCTCGTGGGGGGCCAACCGGGGAGCTGTTTTTT. Translation gives CAGARGGPTGELFF.

V and J are TRBV5-8 and TRBJ2-1, with D perhaps matching TRBD2 (6 bases). The CDR3 has 15 amino acids. With 2 bases removed from V and 10 bases from J, the gap between germline ends came to 19 bases. Germline loops: CDR1 SGHTS, CDR2 YDEGEE. CDR3 in amino acids: CASSLRILAPGEQFF. CDR3 DNA: TGTGCCAGCAGCTTAAGGATACTAGCCCCCGGGGAGCAGTTCTTC.

This clone was seen a single time. The chain combines TRBV28 with TRBJ2-6; D remains ambiguous. Germline V gene data show CDR1 as MDHEN and CDR2 as SYDVKM. The CDR3 runs to 14 residues. The V end lost 2 bases, the J end lost 9 bases, and 11 bases lay between the germline ends. The CDR3 protein is CASSLRPARNVLTF. For the CDR3, the DNA is TGTGCCAGCAGTTTACGCCCCGCACGCAACGTCCTGACTTTC.

V and J are TRBV7-2 and TRBJ2-3; TRBD2 is a possible D gene (6 bases). The CDR3 has 16 residues. Per the germline V gene, CDR1 is SGHTA and CDR2 is FQGNSA. V was cut by 4 bases and J by 1 base, with 15 bases left in between. The CDR3 sequence is CASSSGDLGGTDTQYF. CDR3 nucleotides: TGTGCCAGCAGCTCCGGGGACTTGGGGGGCACAGATACGCAGTATTTT.

This chain links TRBV18 with TRBJ2-4; 7 nucleotides match TRBD2. Germline CDR1 reads KGHSH; CDR2 reads LQKENI. V gave up 3 bases and J gave up 7 bases; unmatched junction bases: 9. CDR3 length: 15 residues. CDR3 residues: CASSPPVSGMNIQYF. CDR3 DNA: TGTGCCAGCTCACCCCCTGTGAGCGGGATGAACATTCAGTACTTC.

The chain links TRBV18 to TRBJ1-3, with 10 bases aligning to TRBD1. Germline V gene sequence: CDR1 KGHSH, CDR2 LQKENI. This CDR3 contains 18 residues. With 3 bases clipped from V and 0 bases from J, the junction kept 8 bases outside the gene matches. The DNA for the CDR3 is TGTGCCAGCTCACCGACGGGACAGGGGTCCTACTCTGGAAACACCATATATTTT. Translated: CASSPTGQGSYSGNTIYF.

This rearrangement joins TRBV18 to TRBJ2-5, with D possibly called TRBD1 or TRBD2 (6 bases each). V was trimmed by 1 base and J by 1 base, leaving 7 bases between them. The CDR3 contains 14 residues. The germline V gene has CDR1 KGHSH and CDR2 LQKENI. The DNA of the CDR3 is TGTGCCAGCTCACCACAGGGGGGCCAAGAGACCCAGTACTTC. Its translation: CASSPQGGQETQYF.

The V gene is TRBV15, the J gene TRBJ2-2; D uncertain. The germline CDR1 and CDR2 sequences are LNHNV and YYDKDF (reference sequence). V lost 1 base and J 3 bases, leaving 12 bases between the germline ends. There are 16 residues in the CDR3. The CDR3 DNA is TGTGCCACCAGCAGAGGGGGAAGCCCCTACACCGGGGAGCTGTTTTTT. It yields the protein CATSRGGSPYTGELFF.

This clone was picked up one time. V is TRBV7-9 and J is TRBJ2-1; D is perhaps TRBD2 (5 bases). The length of the CDR3 is 16 residues. Trimming left V 2 bases short and J 6 bases short, with 17 bases between. CDR1 is SEHNR and CDR2 is FQNEAQ in the germline V gene (reference sequence). CDR3 residues: CASSLSGERGFNEQFF. Written as DNA, the CDR3 is TGTGCCAGCAGCTTAAGTGGAGAACGGGGATTCAATGAGCAGTTCTTC.

In its sample, this clone was seen once. V and J are TRBV19 and TRBJ1-5, with TRBD1 as a possible D gene (6 bases). Per the germline V gene, CDR1 is LNHDA and CDR2 is SQIVND (reference sequence). Between the trimmed V and J ends, which lost 3 bases and 3 bases, there was a span of 9 bases. The CDR3 contains 14 residues. CDR3 DNA sequence: TGTGCCAGTAGTATGCAGGGGAACAATCAGCCCCAGCATTTT. Protein sequence: CASSMQGNNQPQHF.

J is TRBJ2-5 and V is TRBV6-6, with D hard to call. CDR1 and CDR2 from the germline V gene are MNHNY and SVGAGI (reference sequence). The CDR3 runs to 12 residues. The germline V and J ends were trimmed by 2 bases and 4 bases, with 5 bases remaining between them. The CDR3: CASSYSGETQYF. The CDR3 DNA reads TGTGCCAGCAGTTACAGTGGAGAGACCCAGTACTTC.

The J gene is TRBJ2-2, the V gene TRBV9; maybe TRBD2 (6 bases). V was pared by 4 bases and J by 5 bases, with 24 bases between. The CDR3 is 18 amino acids. Germline loops: CDR1 SGDLS, CDR2 YYNGEE. Written as DNA, the CDR3 is TGTGCCAGCAGCCCCCACCCACCGGGGCTAGCGAGAACCGGGGAGCTGTTTTTT. Translation gives CASSPHPPGLARTGELFF.

Concerning this clone: Other DNA sequences in this specimen translate into the identical CDR3. The chain uses TRBV2 and TRBJ1-2; no reliable D call. CDR1 and CDR2 from the germline V gene are SNHLY and FYNNEI. Trimming removed 2 bases from V and 2 bases from J, with 12 bases in between. This CDR3 region has 15 residues. Here the CDR3 reads CASSEQEVRNYGYTF. For the CDR3, the DNA is TGTGCCAGCAGTGAACAAGAGGTGCGGAACTATGGCTACACCTTC. The whole variable domain, filled in from reference TRBV2 and TRBJ1-2, reads EPEVTQTPSHQVTQMGQEVILRCVPISNHLYFYWYRQILGQKVEFLVSFYNNEISEKSEIFDDQFSVERPDGSNFTLKIRSTKLEDSAMYFCASSEQEVRNYGYTFGSGTRLTVV.

The V and J genes are TRBV4-1 and TRBJ1-5; D uncertain. V was trimmed by 0 bases and J by 5 bases, leaving 8 bases between them. The CDR3 has 14 residues. The germline gives CDR1 MGHRA, CDR2 YSYEKL. In DNA form, the CDR3 reads TGCGCCAGCAGCCAAGATAGGAACCATCAGCCCCAGCATTTT. It encodes CASSQDRNHQPQHF.